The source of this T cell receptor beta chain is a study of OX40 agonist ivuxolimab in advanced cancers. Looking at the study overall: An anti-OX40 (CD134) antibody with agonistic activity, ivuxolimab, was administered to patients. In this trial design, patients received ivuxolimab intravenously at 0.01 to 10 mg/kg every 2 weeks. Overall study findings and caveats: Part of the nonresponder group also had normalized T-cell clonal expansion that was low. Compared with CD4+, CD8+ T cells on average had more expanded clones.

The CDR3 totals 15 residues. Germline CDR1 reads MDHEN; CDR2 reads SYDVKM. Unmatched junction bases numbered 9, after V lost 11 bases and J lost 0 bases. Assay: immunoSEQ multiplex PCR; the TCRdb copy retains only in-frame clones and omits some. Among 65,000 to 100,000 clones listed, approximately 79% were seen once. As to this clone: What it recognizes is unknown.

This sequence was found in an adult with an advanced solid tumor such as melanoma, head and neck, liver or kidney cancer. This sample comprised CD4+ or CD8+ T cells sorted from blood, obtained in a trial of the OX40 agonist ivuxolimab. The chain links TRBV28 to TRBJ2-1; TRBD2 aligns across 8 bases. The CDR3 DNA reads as TGTGCCGGATTTCCGGGGGGGGCCTCCTACAATGAGCAGTTCTTC. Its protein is CAGFPGGASYNEQFF.